A selection of T cell receptor beta chains follows, all from one sample in a study of cytomegalovirus exposure and HLA in healthy donors. Profiling relied on immunoSEQ multiplex PCR, and the TCRdb table lists in-frame clones only, not all of them. Of roughly 180,000 clones listed, about 79% are singletons. The sequencing sample was made of PBMCs. These receptors were obtained from a female donor in good health and CMV-seronegative. CDR3s leave out the opening cysteine and the closing phenylalanine or tryptophan. Clone size is stated in some rows and not others, as once, few, many or a class when expanded.

CDR3	size	V
ASSQGRGGTETQY	-	TRBV14
ASSPPGLAVSEQY	once	TRBV6-5
ASTRGGQGEQF	-	TRBV25-1
ASSLAGDTYNEQF	-	TRBV5-1
ASSPPGTSAINEQF	few	TRBV2
ASSYSGRGITEAF	-	TRBV6-5
ASSEGVNSPLH	few	TRBV28
ASSQVAGGGYEQY	-	TRBV4-1
ASSNRGPSGRGYEQY	-	TRBV21-1
ASSPDRKYGYT	-	TRBV6-5
ASSQDARPGLAGLDTQY	-	TRBV4-1
ASSGTETGGYT	-	TRBV25-1
ASSARGLDGYT	-	TRBV6-5
ASSEAAGYEQY	once	TRBV6-4
ASSPGLAGGVGAGANVLT	-	TRBV27
ASRRGTGGFDEQF	-	TRBV6-6
ASSGGQGTDTQY	-	TRBV5-1
ASSLATGNEQF	-	TRBV5-1
ASSLPRGGRGTDTQY	-	TRBV19
ASREYGGYT	-	TRBV28
ASSESDNRGYT	-	TRBV6-1